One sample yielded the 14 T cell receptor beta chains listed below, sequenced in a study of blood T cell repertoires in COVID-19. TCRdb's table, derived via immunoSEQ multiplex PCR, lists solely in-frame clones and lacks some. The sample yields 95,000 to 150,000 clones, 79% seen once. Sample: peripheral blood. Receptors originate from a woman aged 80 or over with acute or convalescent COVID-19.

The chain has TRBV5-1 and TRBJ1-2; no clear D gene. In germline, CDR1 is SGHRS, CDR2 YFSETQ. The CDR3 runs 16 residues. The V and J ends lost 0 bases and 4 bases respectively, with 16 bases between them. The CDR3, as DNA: TGCGCCAGCAGCTTGGAGCAATCGGGTTATCCCTATGGCTACACCTTC. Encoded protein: CASSLEQSGYPYGYTF.

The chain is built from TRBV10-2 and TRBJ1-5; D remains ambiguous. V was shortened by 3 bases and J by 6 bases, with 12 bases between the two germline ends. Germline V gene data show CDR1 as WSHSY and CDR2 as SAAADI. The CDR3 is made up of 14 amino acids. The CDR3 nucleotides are TGCGCCAGCAGTGACGACCCAGCGGGTCAGCCCCAGCATTTT. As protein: CASSDDPAGQPQHF.

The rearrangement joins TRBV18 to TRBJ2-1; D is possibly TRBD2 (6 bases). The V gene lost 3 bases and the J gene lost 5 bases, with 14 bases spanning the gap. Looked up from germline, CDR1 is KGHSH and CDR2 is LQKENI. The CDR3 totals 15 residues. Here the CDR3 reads CASSPGSGPDNEQFF. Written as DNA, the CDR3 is TGTGCCAGCTCACCCGGGAGCGGGCCAGACAATGAGCAGTTCTTC.

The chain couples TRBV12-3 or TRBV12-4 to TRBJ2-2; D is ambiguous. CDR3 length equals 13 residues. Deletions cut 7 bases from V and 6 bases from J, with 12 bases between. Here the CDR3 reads CASTLAQPGELFF. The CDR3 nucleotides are TGTGCCAGCACCCTCGCACAACCCGGGGAGCTGTTTTTT.

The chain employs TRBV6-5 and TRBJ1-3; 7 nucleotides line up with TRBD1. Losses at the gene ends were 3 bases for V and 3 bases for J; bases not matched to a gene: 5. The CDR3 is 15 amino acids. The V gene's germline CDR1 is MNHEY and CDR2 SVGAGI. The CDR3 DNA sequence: TGTGCCAGCAGTTATGGGGGACAGAGTGGAAACACCATATATTTT. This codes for CASSYGGQSGNTIYF.

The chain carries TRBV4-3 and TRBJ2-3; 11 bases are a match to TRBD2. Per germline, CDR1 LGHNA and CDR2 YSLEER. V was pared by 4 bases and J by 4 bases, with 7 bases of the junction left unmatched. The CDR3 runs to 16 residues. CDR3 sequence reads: CASSRRTSGGADTQYF. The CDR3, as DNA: TGCGCCAGCAGCCGACGCACTAGCGGGGGAGCAGATACGCAGTATTTT.

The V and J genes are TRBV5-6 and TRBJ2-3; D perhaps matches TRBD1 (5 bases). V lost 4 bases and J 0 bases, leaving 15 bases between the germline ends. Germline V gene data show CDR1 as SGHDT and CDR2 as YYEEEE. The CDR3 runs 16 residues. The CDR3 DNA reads TGTGCCAGCAGCATCCGGACATCAACTAGCACAGATACGCAGTATTTT. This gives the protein CASSIRTSTSTDTQYF. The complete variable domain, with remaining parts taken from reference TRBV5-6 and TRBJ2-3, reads DAGVTQSPTHLIKTRGQQVTLRCSPKSGHDTVSWYQQALGQGPQFIFQYYEEEERQRGNFPDRFSGHQFPNYSSELNVNALLLGDSALYLCASSIRTSTSTDTQYFGPGTRLTVL.

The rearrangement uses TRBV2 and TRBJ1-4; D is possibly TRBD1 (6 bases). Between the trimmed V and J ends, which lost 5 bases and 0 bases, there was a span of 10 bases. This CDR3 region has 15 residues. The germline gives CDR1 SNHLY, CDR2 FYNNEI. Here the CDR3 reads CASSWDTATNEKLFF. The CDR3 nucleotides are TGTGCCAGCAGTTGGGACACTGCAACTAATGAAAAACTGTTTTTT. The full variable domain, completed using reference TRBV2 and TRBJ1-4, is EPEVTQTPSHQVTQMGQEVILRCVPISNHLYFYWYRQILGQKVEFLVSFYNNEISEKSEIFDDQFSVERPDGSNFTLKIRSTKLEDSAMYFCASSWDTATNEKLFFGSGTQLSVL.

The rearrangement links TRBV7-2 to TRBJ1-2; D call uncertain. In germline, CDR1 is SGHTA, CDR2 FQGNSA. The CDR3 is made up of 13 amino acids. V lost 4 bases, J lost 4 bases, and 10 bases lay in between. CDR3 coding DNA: TGTGCCAGCAGCTCGCGTAACAGCTATGGCTACACCTTC. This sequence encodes CASSSRNSYGYTF.

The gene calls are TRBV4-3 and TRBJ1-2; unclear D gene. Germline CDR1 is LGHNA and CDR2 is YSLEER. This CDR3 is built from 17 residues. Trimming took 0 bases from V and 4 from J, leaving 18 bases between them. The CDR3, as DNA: TGCGCCAGCAGCCAAGAATTAGTGGCAGGAGGCATCTATGGCTACACCTTC. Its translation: CASSQELVAGGIYGYTF.

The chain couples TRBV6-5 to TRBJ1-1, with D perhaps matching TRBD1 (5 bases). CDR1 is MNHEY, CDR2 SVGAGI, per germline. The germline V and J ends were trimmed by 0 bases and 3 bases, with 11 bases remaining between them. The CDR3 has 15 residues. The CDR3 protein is CASSYSAGIDTEAFF. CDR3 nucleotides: TGTGCCAGCAGTTACTCTGCAGGGATCGACACTGAAGCTTTCTTT.

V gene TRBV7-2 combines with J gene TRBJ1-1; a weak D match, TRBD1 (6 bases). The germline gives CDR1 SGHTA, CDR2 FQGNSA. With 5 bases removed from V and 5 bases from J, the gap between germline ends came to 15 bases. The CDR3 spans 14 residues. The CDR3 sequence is CASSTSRTETEAFF. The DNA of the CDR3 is TGTGCCAGCAGCACCAGCCGGACAGAGACTGAAGCTTTCTTT.

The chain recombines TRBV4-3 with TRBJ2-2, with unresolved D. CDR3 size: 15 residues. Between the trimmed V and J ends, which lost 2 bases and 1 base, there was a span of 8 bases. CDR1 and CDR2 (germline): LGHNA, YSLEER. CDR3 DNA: TGCGCCAGCAGCCAATCCTCCGGGAACACCGGGGAGCTGTTTTTT. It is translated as CASSQSSGNTGELFF.

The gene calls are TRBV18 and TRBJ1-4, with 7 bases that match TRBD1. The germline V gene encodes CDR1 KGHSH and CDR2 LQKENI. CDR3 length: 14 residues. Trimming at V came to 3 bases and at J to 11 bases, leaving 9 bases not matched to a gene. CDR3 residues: CASSPRQGVDKLFF. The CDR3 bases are TGTGCCAGCTCACCGAGACAGGGTGTGGACAAACTGTTTTTT.